Listed below are T cell receptor beta chains from one sample, sequenced in a study of post-analysis software for immune sequencing data. TCRdb independently ran MiXCR on the PCR reads; one entry per CDR3 protein. Counted here are fewer than 600,000 distinct CDR3 sequences, 45% occurring once; the ten biggest clones make up 9.5% to 13%. The sample was blood. Receptors were obtained from a girl between 5 and 17 years old with multiple sclerosis. CDR3s include the opening cysteine and the closing phenylalanine or tryptophan. Fields, in order: V gene, D gene, J gene, clone size, CDR3 DNA, CDR3 protein. A D gene is named only where the DNA matches it firmly. Some rows have no size entry. The others give once, few or many, or a class for an expanded clone.

v_call: TRBV10-3; d_call: TRBD1; j_call: TRBJ1-1; clone_size: NA; cdr3_nt: TGTGCCATCAGACGGACAGGGGATGGTGACACTGAAGCTTTCTTT; cdr3_aa: CAIRRTGDGDTEAFF
v_call: TRBV11-2; d_call: NA; j_call: TRBJ2-1; clone_size: few; cdr3_nt: TGTGCCAGCAGCTTATTAAACGGGGCCCACAATGAGCAGTTCTTC; cdr3_aa: CASSLLNGAHNEQFF
v_call: TRBV7-3; d_call: NA; j_call: TRBJ2-7; clone_size: NA; cdr3_nt: TGTGCCAGCAGCTTAATGGGCCCCCTAAGCTCCTACGAGCAGTACTTC; cdr3_aa: CASSLMGPLSSYEQYF
v_call: TRBV9; d_call: NA; j_call: TRBJ2-6; clone_size: few; cdr3_nt: TGTGCCAGCAGCGGAGGGACTGGGGCCAACGTCCTGACTTTC; cdr3_aa: CASSGGTGANVLTF
v_call: TRBV29-1; d_call: TRBD1; j_call: TRBJ2-7; clone_size: few; cdr3_nt: TGCAGCGTTGAAGGGACAGGGCTAAACGAGCAGTACTTC; cdr3_aa: CSVEGTGLNEQYF
v_call: TRBV7-2; d_call: TRBD2; j_call: TRBJ2-1; clone_size: few; cdr3_nt: TGTGCCGTATTCCGGGAGGGCCTTTACAATGAGCAGTTCTTC; cdr3_aa: CAVFREGLYNEQFF
v_call: TRBV4-1; d_call: TRBD2; j_call: TRBJ2-2; clone_size: NA; cdr3_nt: TGCGCCAGCAGCCACCAGCTAGCGGGCATTACCGGGGAGCCGTTTTTT; cdr3_aa: CASSHQLAGITGEPFF
v_call: TRBV5-1; d_call: TRBD2; j_call: TRBJ2-2; clone_size: NA; cdr3_nt: TGCGCCAGCAGCTTGTTCAGCGGGAGAACCACCGGGGAGCTGTTTTTT; cdr3_aa: CASSLFSGRTTGELFF
v_call: TRBV29-1; d_call: TRBD1; j_call: TRBJ2-7; clone_size: NA; cdr3_nt: TGCAGCGTTTCCCTAGGGCAGGGGGTCGACGAGCAGTACTTC; cdr3_aa: CSVSLGQGVDEQYF
v_call: TRBV20-1; d_call: NA; j_call: TRBJ2-1; clone_size: NA; cdr3_nt: TGCAGTGCTAGAGATGGACAGGGGGGTTTTAGCGGGAGAGAAAGCAATGAGCAGTTCTTC; cdr3_aa: CSARDGQGGFSGRESNEQFF
v_call: TRBV12-3/TRBV12-4; d_call: TRBD1; j_call: TRBJ1-4; clone_size: NA; cdr3_nt: TGTGCCAGCAGTTCCGGACAGGGGAGAAATGAAAAACTGTTTTTT; cdr3_aa: CASSSGQGRNEKLFF
v_call: TRBV7-2; d_call: TRBD1; j_call: TRBJ1-2; clone_size: once; cdr3_nt: TGTGCCAGCAGCCCCTGGACAGGGGACAACATTAACTATGGCTACACCTTC; cdr3_aa: CASSPWTGDNINYGYTF
v_call: TRBV3-1; d_call: NA; j_call: TRBJ1-1; clone_size: many; cdr3_nt: TGTGCCAGCAGCCAACTCGAAAACACTGAAGCTTTCTTT; cdr3_aa: CASSQLENTEAFF
v_call: TRBV2; d_call: TRBD1; j_call: TRBJ1-2; clone_size: NA; cdr3_nt: TGTGCCAGCAGTGCCGGGACAGGGGGTAAAGGCTACACCTTC; cdr3_aa: CASSAGTGGKGYTF
v_call: TRBV28; d_call: NA; j_call: TRBJ1-2; clone_size: NA; cdr3_nt: TGTGCCAGCAGTTTATGGGCAGGGGACTATGGCTACACCTTC; cdr3_aa: CASSLWAGDYGYTF
v_call: TRBV6-2/TRBV6-3; d_call: NA; j_call: TRBJ2-4; clone_size: few; cdr3_nt: TGTGCCAGCAGTTACGCAATGAGGCTCGTTCAGTACTTC; cdr3_aa: CASSYAMRLVQYF
v_call: TRBV6-1; d_call: NA; j_call: TRBJ1-1; clone_size: NA; cdr3_nt: TGTGCCAGCAGTAGTCCCGGGACGTTGGCAGCTGAAGCTTTCTTT; cdr3_aa: CASSSPGTLAAEAFF
v_call: TRBV5-5; d_call: TRBD2; j_call: TRBJ2-5; clone_size: few; cdr3_nt: TGTGCCAGCAGCTCGCGACTAGCGGGGAACCAAGAGACCCAGTACTTC; cdr3_aa: CASSSRLAGNQETQYF
v_call: TRBV5-1; d_call: NA; j_call: TRBJ1-2; clone_size: few; cdr3_nt: TGCGCCAGCAGCCCTAACACAGGGTTCTATGGCTACACCTTC; cdr3_aa: CASSPNTGFYGYTF
v_call: TRBV12-3/TRBV12-4; d_call: TRBD1; j_call: TRBJ2-1; clone_size: NA; cdr3_nt: TGTGCCAGCTCAGTGACAGGGGCCCCGCAGGACAATGAGCAGTTCTTC; cdr3_aa: CASSVTGAPQDNEQFF
v_call: TRBV20-1; d_call: NA; j_call: TRBJ2-6; clone_size: few; cdr3_nt: TGCAGTGCTAGAGATCCAGAGACCTCTGGGGCCAACGTCCTGACTTTC; cdr3_aa: CSARDPETSGANVLTF
v_call: TRBV5-1; d_call: NA; j_call: TRBJ2-7; clone_size: few; cdr3_nt: TGCGCCAGCAGCTTGGTTACAGGGCCATACGAGCAGTACTTC; cdr3_aa: CASSLVTGPYEQYF
v_call: TRBV20-1; d_call: NA; j_call: TRBJ1-4; clone_size: NA; cdr3_nt: TGCAGTGCGGAAGGGAGCGCAACTAATGAAAAACTGTTTTTT; cdr3_aa: CSAEGSATNEKLFF
v_call: TRBV20-1; d_call: NA; j_call: TRBJ1-2; clone_size: NA; cdr3_nt: TGCAGTGCTAGATTTACCGGGCTCTATGGCTACACCTTC; cdr3_aa: CSARFTGLYGYTF
v_call: TRBV2; d_call: TRBD2; j_call: TRBJ2-1; clone_size: NA; cdr3_nt: TGTGCCAGCAATAAAGGACTAGCGGGCAATGAGCAGTTCTTC; cdr3_aa: CASNKGLAGNEQFF
v_call: TRBV20-1; d_call: TRBD2; j_call: TRBJ2-7; clone_size: few; cdr3_nt: TGCAGTGCTAGAGACAGCGGGGGGGAACCCTACGAGCAGTACTTC; cdr3_aa: CSARDSGGEPYEQYF
v_call: TRBV24-1; d_call: NA; j_call: TRBJ2-6; clone_size: NA; cdr3_nt: TGTGCCACCAGTGACCCCGGGACATCCTCTGGGGCCAACGTCCTGACTTTC; cdr3_aa: CATSDPGTSSGANVLTF
v_call: TRBV4-2; d_call: NA; j_call: TRBJ2-7; clone_size: NA; cdr3_nt: TGTGCCAGCAGCCAACCCCAGGGCGACGAGCAGTACTTC; cdr3_aa: CASSQPQGDEQYF
v_call: TRBV20-1; d_call: TRBD2; j_call: TRBJ2-7; clone_size: once; cdr3_nt: TGCAGTGCTAGAGCCCTAGCGGGTATGACCTACGAGCAGTACTTC; cdr3_aa: CSARALAGMTYEQYF
v_call: TRBV24-1; d_call: TRBD2; j_call: TRBJ2-2; clone_size: NA; cdr3_nt: TGTGCCACCAGGGGAAAACTAGCGGGTGACACCGGGGAGCTGTTTTTT; cdr3_aa: CATRGKLAGDTGELFF
v_call: TRBV28; d_call: NA; j_call: TRBJ1-5; clone_size: NA; cdr3_nt: TGTGCCAGCAGTTTAGAGGGAGGGTCCTATAGCAATCAGCCCCAGCATTTT; cdr3_aa: CASSLEGGSYSNQPQHF
v_call: TRBV6-5; d_call: TRBD1; j_call: TRBJ1-2; clone_size: few; cdr3_nt: TGTGCCAGCAGCCCGGCGGGGACAGGCCAAGGCTACACCTTC; cdr3_aa: CASSPAGTGQGYTF
v_call: TRBV20-1; d_call: NA; j_call: TRBJ2-1; clone_size: NA; cdr3_nt: TGCAGTGCTCATAGGGCGGGATACAATGAGCAGTTCTTC; cdr3_aa: CSAHRAGYNEQFF
v_call: TRBV20-1; d_call: NA; j_call: TRBJ1-1; clone_size: NA; cdr3_nt: TGCAGTGCTATAAGAGGGTCCGCGTACACTGAAGCTTTCTTT; cdr3_aa: CSAIRGSAYTEAFF
v_call: TRBV18; d_call: NA; j_call: TRBJ2-1; clone_size: NA; cdr3_nt: TGTGCCAGCTCACCACCAACGGAAGGGGGGGTCGAGTTCTTC; cdr3_aa: CASSPPTEGGVEFF
v_call: TRBV20-1; d_call: NA; j_call: TRBJ2-1; clone_size: NA; cdr3_nt: TGCAGTGCTAGTTTGAATGAGCAGTTCTTC; cdr3_aa: CSASLNEQFF
v_call: TRBV6-5; d_call: NA; j_call: TRBJ2-3; clone_size: NA; cdr3_nt: TGTGCCAGCAGTTACGGGGAGGGCACAGATACGCAGTATTTT; cdr3_aa: CASSYGEGTDTQYF
v_call: TRBV27; d_call: TRBD1; j_call: TRBJ1-5; clone_size: NA; cdr3_nt: TGTGCCAGCAGTTCCCCCCTCAGGGGGGCAAATCAGCCCCAGCATTTT; cdr3_aa: CASSSPLRGANQPQHF
v_call: TRBV5-1; d_call: TRBD1; j_call: TRBJ1-6; clone_size: NA; cdr3_nt: TGCGCCAGCAGCTTGGGGCCGGGACAGGCATCGTCACCCCTCCACTTT; cdr3_aa: CASSLGPGQASSPLHF
v_call: TRBV6-5; d_call: NA; j_call: TRBJ1-1; clone_size: NA; cdr3_nt: TGTGCCAGCTCCAGGGGAGACACTGAAGCTTTCTTT; cdr3_aa: CASSRGDTEAFF
v_call: TRBV5-1; d_call: TRBD2; j_call: TRBJ2-5; clone_size: NA; cdr3_nt: TGCGCCAGCAGCTTGGTTCGGACTAGCGGGAGCAGGGAGACCCAGTACTTC; cdr3_aa: CASSLVRTSGSRETQYF
v_call: TRBV7-9; d_call: NA; j_call: TRBJ2-1; clone_size: NA; cdr3_nt: TGTGCCAGCCGCCTTCCGGTCGATAGGCAGTTCTTC; cdr3_aa: CASRLPVDRQFF
v_call: TRBV20-1; d_call: NA; j_call: TRBJ1-6; clone_size: NA; cdr3_nt: TGCAGTGCCCAAGAGGCGGCTTCTAATCCACCCCTCCACTTT; cdr3_aa: CSAQEAASNPPLHF
v_call: TRBV7-2; d_call: NA; j_call: TRBJ1-6; clone_size: NA; cdr3_nt: TGTGCCAGCAGCTTTGACCAGGGTGGGGCGGACCTCCACTTT; cdr3_aa: CASSFDQGGADLHF
v_call: TRBV6-5; d_call: NA; j_call: TRBJ1-4; clone_size: NA; cdr3_nt: TGTGCCAGCAGAGAGCCAGGAGAAAATGAAAAACTGTTTTTT; cdr3_aa: CASREPGENEKLFF
v_call: TRBV4-3; d_call: TRBD2; j_call: TRBJ2-7; clone_size: few; cdr3_nt: TGCGCCAGCAGCCAAGATGCCCTAGGGGACTACTACGAGCAGTACTTC; cdr3_aa: CASSQDALGDYYEQYF
v_call: TRBV20-1; d_call: NA; j_call: TRBJ2-1; clone_size: NA; cdr3_nt: TGCAGTGCTAGAGATATAAATGAGCAGTTCTTC; cdr3_aa: CSARDINEQFF
v_call: TRBV27; d_call: TRBD1; j_call: TRBJ1-2; clone_size: few; cdr3_nt: TGTGCCAGCAGCCGCGACAGGGCCAATGGCTACACCTTC; cdr3_aa: CASSRDRANGYTF
v_call: TRBV5-1; d_call: TRBD2; j_call: TRBJ2-1; clone_size: few; cdr3_nt: TGCGCCAGCAGCTCCGCCGGGACTAGCGGGAGCTCGGGGCAGTTCTTC; cdr3_aa: CASSSAGTSGSSGQFF
v_call: TRBV29-1; d_call: NA; j_call: TRBJ2-5; clone_size: NA; cdr3_nt: TGCAGCACGCGGACAGCACAAGAGACCCAGTACTTC; cdr3_aa: CSTRTAQETQYF
v_call: TRBV7-2; d_call: NA; j_call: TRBJ2-5; clone_size: few; cdr3_nt: TGTGCCAGCAGCTTGCGGGCCACAACCCACAAAGAGACCCAGTACTTC; cdr3_aa: CASSLRATTHKETQYF
v_call: TRBV5-5; d_call: NA; j_call: TRBJ1-2; clone_size: NA; cdr3_nt: TGTGCCAGCAGCAGACGGGATCGGGACTATGGCTGCACCTTC; cdr3_aa: CASSRRDRDYGCTF
v_call: TRBV28; d_call: TRBD1; j_call: TRBJ2-7; clone_size: NA; cdr3_nt: TGTGCCACCCGGGACAGGGCGACCTACGAGCAGTACTTC; cdr3_aa: CATRDRATYEQYF
v_call: TRBV14; d_call: NA; j_call: TRBJ2-7; clone_size: NA; cdr3_nt: TGTGCCAGCAGCCAACAGTACTCAGCTAGTTACGAGCAGTACTTC; cdr3_aa: CASSQQYSASYEQYF
v_call: TRBV7-9; d_call: TRBD1; j_call: TRBJ1-2; clone_size: NA; cdr3_nt: TGTGCCAGCAGCTTAGACACGACAGGGCTTTTCTATGGCTACACCTTC; cdr3_aa: CASSLDTTGLFYGYTF
v_call: TRBV20-1; d_call: TRBD2; j_call: TRBJ2-4; clone_size: NA; cdr3_nt: TGCAGTGCCCTCGGGGGTGGGAGGGGCAAAAACATTCAGTACTTC; cdr3_aa: CSALGGGRGKNIQYF
v_call: TRBV12-3/TRBV12-4; d_call: NA; j_call: TRBJ1-5; clone_size: NA; cdr3_nt: TGTGCCAGCAGTATAGAGGAGGTGCAGCCCCAGCATTTT; cdr3_aa: CASSIEEVQPQHF
v_call: TRBV12-3/TRBV12-4; d_call: NA; j_call: TRBJ1-1; clone_size: many; cdr3_nt: TGTGCCAGCAGTTTCTCAGGGGTCACTGAAGCTTTCTTT; cdr3_aa: CASSFSGVTEAFF
v_call: TRBV7-9; d_call: NA; j_call: TRBJ2-5; clone_size: NA; cdr3_nt: TGTGCCAGCAGCCGCGGGAAATCAGAGACCCAGTACTTC; cdr3_aa: CASSRGKSETQYF